The next 20 T cell receptor beta chains were all read from a single sample in a study of vaccination and CD4 T cells after COVID-19. This sample's treatment: roughly ten-day PBMC culture with coronavirus spike peptide pools or control peptides (ViraFEST assay). The assay that was used to sequence DNA from cultured CD4+ T cells was the Oncomine TCR Beta short-read assay. TCRdb recomputed calls from the PCR reads with MiXCR, one row per CDR3 protein. Among fewer than 20,000 distinct CDR3 sequences, approximately 50% were seen once, and the ten largest hold over 7%. Antigen specificity for these receptors is unknown. This sample comprised CD4+ T cells from blood, cultured in vitro, obtained before SARS-CoV-2 vaccination. The receptors originated from a human donor who had recovered from COVID-19.

This chain connects TRBV28 to TRBJ2-7; 8 positions agree with TRBD2. With V trimmed by 5 bases and J by 1 base, 10 bases remained unmatched. CDR1 and CDR2 (germline): MDHEN, SYDVKM. The CDR3 sequence is 16 residues long. Here the CDR3 reads CASSPNVAGMSYEQYF. The CDR3, as DNA: TGTGCCAGCAGTCCAAATGTAGCGGGAATGTCCTACGAGCAGTACTTC.

This clonotype was counted between two and nine times. The chain recombines TRBV20-1 with TRBJ2-1; 12 bases are a match to TRBD2. In germline, CDR1 is DFQATT, CDR2 SNEGSKA (reference sequence). The CDR3 has 16 amino acids. The trim removed 1 base at V and 5 bases at J, leaving 6 bases unmatched. The CDR3 DNA reads as TGCAGTGCTAGAGGGTTCGGACTAGCGGGGCACAATGAGCAGTTCTTC. This sequence encodes CSARGFGLAGHNEQFF.

The V and J genes are TRBV12-3 or TRBV12-4 and TRBJ1-2; 7 bases are a match to TRBD1. Trimming took 4 bases from V and 5 from J; bases not matched to a gene: 4. The CDR3 is made up of 13 amino acids. As DNA, the CDR3 is TGTGCCAGCAGTTCCTTGGACAGGTATGGCTACACCTTC. Translation: CASSSLDRYGYTF.

This clonotype was seen more than once but under ten times. The chain has TRBV27 and TRBJ1-3; D remains unclear. The germline V gene encodes CDR1 MNHEY and CDR2 SMNVEV (reference sequence). CDR3 length: 13 residues. V lost 8 bases to trimming and J lost 0 bases, with 8 bases between them. This CDR3 reads CASGGSSGNTIYF. In DNA form, the CDR3 reads TGTGCCAGCGGCGGGAGCTCTGGAAACACCATATATTTT.

V usage is TRBV7-2 and J usage is TRBJ2-3; a possible D gene is TRBD1 (8 bases). Germline V gene lookup returns CDR1 SGHTA and CDR2 FQGNSA. There are 13 residues in the CDR3. The V end was cut by 5 bases, the J end by 7 bases, with 13 bases between. The CDR3 region has the DNA TGTGCCAGCAGCACACAGGGGGGGAATACGCAGTATTTT. This translates into CASSTQGGNTQYF.

The chain couples TRBV7-6 to TRBJ2-1, with D perhaps TRBD1 (6 bases). The CDR3 is made up of 14 amino acids. CDR1 SGHVS and CDR2 FNYEAQ come from the germline V gene. The V end was cut by 5 bases, the J end by 0 bases, with 8 bases between. CDR3 sequence reads: CASSRQVSYNEQFF. CDR3 DNA sequence: TGTGCCAGCAGCCGACAGGTCTCCTACAATGAGCAGTTCTTC.

The chain recombines TRBV6-2 or TRBV6-3 with TRBJ1-5, with D possibly TRBD1 on 5 matching bases. Germline V gene lookup returns CDR1 MNHEY and CDR2 SVGEGT. This CDR3 has 15 residues. Trimming removed 2 bases at V and 7 bases at J, with 15 bases between. For the CDR3, the DNA is TGTGCCAGCAGTTACGTACGAGGGGTCGAGCAGCCCCAGCATTTT. Amino acids: CASSYVRGVEQPQHF.

V usage is TRBV20-1 and J usage is TRBJ2-3; no clear D gene. Germline V gene data show CDR1 as DFQATT and CDR2 as SNEGSKA (reference sequence). V was pared by 6 bases and J by 0 bases, with 10 bases between. This CDR3 region has 13 residues. CDR3 sequence (DNA): TGCAGTGCGACATCACTGAGCACAGATACGCAGTATTTT. This sequence encodes CSATSLSTDTQYF.

V usage is TRBV27 and J usage is TRBJ2-7; 10 bases are shared with TRBD1. J gave up 5 bases and V 5 bases, and 12 bases lay outside the gene matches. The CDR3 is made up of 16 amino acids. Germline assignment: CDR1 MNHEY and CDR2 SMNVEV (reference sequence). CDR3 sequence: CASSAAWTGGGDEQYF. The DNA for the CDR3 is TGTGCCAGCAGTGCCGCCTGGACAGGGGGGGGGGACGAGCAGTACTTC.

J is TRBJ2-4 and V is TRBV21-1; TRBD1 is taken as the D call from the table, unchecked against the DNA. TRBV21-1 represents a pseudogene. This CDR3 spans 17 amino acids. DNA of the CDR3: TGTGCCAGCAGCCCCCGTGAGCAATGGGGCGCCAAAAACATTCAGTACTTC. As protein: CASSPREQWGAKNIQYF.

The chain uses TRBV5-6 and TRBJ2-7; D is unresolved. Trimming stripped 1 base from V and 3 bases from J, with 11 bases between. CDR3 length: 14 amino acids. Germline lookup yields CDR1 SGHDT and CDR2 YYEEEE. The CDR3 sequence is CASSLYTQVYEQYF. In nucleotides, the CDR3 is TGTGCCAGCAGCTTGTATACACAAGTCTACGAGCAGTACTTC.

The J gene is TRBJ2-3, the V gene TRBV7-2; D is tentatively TRBD1 or TRBD2 (5 bases each). V was pared by 2 bases and J by 6 bases, with 9 bases between. Germline V lookup: CDR1 SGHTA, CDR2 FQGNSA. The CDR3 runs 13 residues. The CDR3 region has the DNA TGTGCCAGCAGCTTACAGGGCGGGGATACGCAGTATTTT. This codes for CASSLQGGDTQYF.

The chain carries TRBV19 and TRBJ2-5; D gene ambiguous. Germline V CDR1 and CDR2: LNHDA, SQIVND (reference sequence). This CDR3 has 12 amino acids. The V end lost 5 bases, the J end lost 1 base, and 5 bases lay between the germline ends. The CDR3 reads CASSSSQETQYF. The CDR3 nucleotides read TGTGCCAGTAGTTCCAGCCAAGAGACCCAGTACTTC.

This chain joins TRBV19 and TRBJ2-1, with D unresolved. Per germline, CDR1 LNHDA and CDR2 SQIVND (reference sequence). The germline V and J ends were trimmed by 10 bases and 0 bases, with 16 bases remaining between them. The CDR3 runs 15 residues. The DNA for the CDR3 is TGTGCCACTGTCGGGCGGAAAAGCTCCTACAATGAGCAGTTCTTC. It is translated as CATVGRKSSYNEQFF.

Worth noting for this clonotype: The junction does not match germline at one end; this may be a read error. This chain connects TRBV27 to TRBJ1-6, with a possible D match to TRBD1 (6 bases). Germline-derived CDR1 and CDR2 are MNHEY and SMNVEV (reference sequence). There are 14 residues in the CDR3. The CDR3 loop reads CASRGGTDNSPPHF. The CDR3 bases are TGTGCCAGCAGAGGGGGTACTGATAATTCACCCCCCCACTTT.

This clonotype was seen just once. CDR3 amino acids: CASSLRLGRGSGANVLTF. In DNA, the CDR3 is TGTGCCAGCAGCTTAAGACTAGGAAGGGGCTCTGGGGCCAACGTCCTGACTTTC. The chain employs TRBV7-3 and TRBJ2-6, with D perhaps matching TRBD2 (6 bases). The CDR3 is made up of 18 amino acids. In germline, CDR1 is SGHTA, CDR2 FQGTGA. The V gene lost 1 base and the J gene lost 0 bases, with 13 bases spanning the gap.

Within the sample, this clonotype is medium-sized (0.01 to 0.1%). The chain links TRBV20-1 to TRBJ1-2; 7 nucleotides line up with TRBD1. The CDR3 is 15 residues long. Germline V gives CDR1 DFQATT, CDR2 SNEGSKA (reference sequence). V was clipped by 5 bases and J by 0 bases; unmatched bases: 9. The CDR3 DNA reads TGCAGTGCTCCCAGGGGGGGGGGAGCTAACTATGGCTACACCTTC. This encodes CSAPRGGGANYGYTF.

The gene calls are TRBV5-8 and TRBJ2-3; D ambiguous. Germline V gives CDR1 SGHTS, CDR2 YDEGEE. The CDR3 length is 13 residues. V lost 4 bases to trimming and J lost 7 bases, with 13 bases between them. CDR3 nucleotides: TGTGCCAGCAGCCTGCCAGAAACTAATACGCAGTATTTT. Translation gives CASSLPETNTQYF. Complete variable domain (other parts from reference TRBV5-8 and TRBJ2-3): EAGVTQSPTHLIKTRGQQATLRCSPISGHTSVYWYQQALGLGLQFLLWYDEGEERNRGNFPPRFSGRQFPNYSSELNVNALELEDSALYLCASSLPETNTQYFGPGTRLTVL.

The rearrangement uses TRBV6-2 or TRBV6-3 and TRBJ2-5, with 9 nucleotides matching TRBD2. The CDR3 is made up of 16 amino acids. With V trimmed by 0 bases and J by 4 bases, 6 bases remained unmatched. Germline assignment: CDR1 MNHEY and CDR2 SVGEGT. As DNA, the CDR3 is TGTGCCAGCAGTTACTCCTTAGCGGGAGTAGGAGAGACCCAGTACTTC. Its protein is CASSYSLAGVGETQYF.

The sample holds one count of this clonotype. The chain links TRBV2 to TRBJ2-7; 7 positions match TRBD2. CDR1 is SNHLY, CDR2 FYNNEI, per germline. V gave up 3 bases and J gave up 6 bases; unmatched junction bases: 11. CDR3 size: 15 residues. In DNA form, the CDR3 reads TGTGCCAGCAGTGAGGGGCAGGCGGGAGTCAGCGAGCAGTACTTC. Protein sequence: CASSEGQAGVSEQYF. Full variable domain (missing parts from reference TRBV2 and TRBJ2-7): EPEVTQTPSHQVTQMGQEVILRCVPISNHLYFYWYRQILGQKVEFLVSFYNNEISEKSEIFDDQFSVERPDGSNFTLKIRSTKLEDSAMYFCASSEGQAGVSEQYFGPGTRLTVT.